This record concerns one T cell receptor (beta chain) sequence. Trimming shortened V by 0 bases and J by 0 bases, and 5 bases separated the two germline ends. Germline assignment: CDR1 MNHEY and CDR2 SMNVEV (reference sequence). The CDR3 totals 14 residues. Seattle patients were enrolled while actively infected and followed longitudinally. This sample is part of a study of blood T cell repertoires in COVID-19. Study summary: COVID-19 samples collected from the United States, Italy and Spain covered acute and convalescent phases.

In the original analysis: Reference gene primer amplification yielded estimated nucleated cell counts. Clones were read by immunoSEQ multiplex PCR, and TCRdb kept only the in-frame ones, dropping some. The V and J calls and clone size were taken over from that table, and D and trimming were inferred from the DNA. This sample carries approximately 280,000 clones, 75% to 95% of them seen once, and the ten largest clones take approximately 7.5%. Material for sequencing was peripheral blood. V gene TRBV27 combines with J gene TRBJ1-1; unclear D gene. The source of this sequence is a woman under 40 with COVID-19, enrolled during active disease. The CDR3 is CASSLSPMNTEAFF. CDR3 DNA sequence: TGTGCCAGCAGTTTATCCCCCATGAACACTGAAGCTTTCTTT.